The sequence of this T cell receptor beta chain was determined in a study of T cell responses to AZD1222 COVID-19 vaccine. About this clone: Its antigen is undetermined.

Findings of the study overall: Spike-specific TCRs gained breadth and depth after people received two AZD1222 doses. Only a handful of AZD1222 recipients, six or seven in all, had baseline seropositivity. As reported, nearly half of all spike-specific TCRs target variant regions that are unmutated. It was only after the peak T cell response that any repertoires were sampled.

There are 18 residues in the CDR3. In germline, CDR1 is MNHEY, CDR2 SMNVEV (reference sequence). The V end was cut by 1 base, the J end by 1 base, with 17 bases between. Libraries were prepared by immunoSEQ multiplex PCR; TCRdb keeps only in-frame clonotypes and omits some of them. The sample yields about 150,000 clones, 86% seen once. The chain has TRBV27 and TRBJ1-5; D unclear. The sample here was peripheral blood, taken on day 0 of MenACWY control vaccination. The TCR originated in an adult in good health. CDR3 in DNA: TGTGCCAGCAGTTTATGGGCAGACTCCAAGCTGAGCAATCAGCCCCAGCATTTT. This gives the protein CASSLWADSKLSNQPQHF.